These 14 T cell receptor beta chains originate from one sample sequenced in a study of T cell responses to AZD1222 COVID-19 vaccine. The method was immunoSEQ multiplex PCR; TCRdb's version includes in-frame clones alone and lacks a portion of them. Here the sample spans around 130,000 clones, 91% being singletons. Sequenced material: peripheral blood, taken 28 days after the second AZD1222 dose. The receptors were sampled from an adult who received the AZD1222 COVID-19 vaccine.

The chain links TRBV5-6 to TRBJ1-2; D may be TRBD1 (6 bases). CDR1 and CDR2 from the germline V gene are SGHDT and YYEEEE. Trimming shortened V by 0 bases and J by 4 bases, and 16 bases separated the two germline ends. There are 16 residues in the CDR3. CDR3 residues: CASSLGPGRGIYGYTF. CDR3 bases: TGTGCCAGCAGCTTGGGCCCCGGCAGGGGCATCTATGGCTACACCTTC.

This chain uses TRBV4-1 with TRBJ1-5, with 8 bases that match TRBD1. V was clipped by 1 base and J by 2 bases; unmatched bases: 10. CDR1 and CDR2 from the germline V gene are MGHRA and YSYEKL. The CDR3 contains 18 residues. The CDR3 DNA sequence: TGCGCCAGCAGCCAAGTTCGACAGGGGATAGGGGGCAATCAGCCCCAGCATTTT. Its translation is CASSQVRQGIGGNQPQHF.

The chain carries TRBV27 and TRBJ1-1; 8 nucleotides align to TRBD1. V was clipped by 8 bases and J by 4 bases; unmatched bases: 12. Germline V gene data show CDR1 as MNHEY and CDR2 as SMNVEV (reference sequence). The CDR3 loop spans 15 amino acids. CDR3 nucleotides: TGTGCCAGCGGCCCCGGGACAGGTCAATTCACTGAAGCTTTCTTT. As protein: CASGPGTGQFTEAFF.

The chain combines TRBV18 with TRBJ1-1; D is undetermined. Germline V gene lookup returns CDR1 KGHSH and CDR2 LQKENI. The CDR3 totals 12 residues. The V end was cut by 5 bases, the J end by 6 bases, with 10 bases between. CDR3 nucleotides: TGTGCCAGCTCAAGACCTCTCTCTGAAGCTTTCTTT. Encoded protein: CASSRPLSEAFF.

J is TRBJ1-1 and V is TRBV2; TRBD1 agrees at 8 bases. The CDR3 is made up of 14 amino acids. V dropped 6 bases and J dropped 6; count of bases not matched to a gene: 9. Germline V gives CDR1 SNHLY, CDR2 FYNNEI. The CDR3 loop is CASRDQGAGPEAFF. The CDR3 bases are TGTGCCAGCAGGGACCAGGGGGCCGGACCTGAAGCTTTCTTT. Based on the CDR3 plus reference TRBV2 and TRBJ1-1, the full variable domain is EPEVTQTPSHQVTQMGQEVILRCVPISNHLYFYWYRQILGQKVEFLVSFYNNEISEKSEIFDDQFSVERPDGSNFTLKIRSTKLEDSAMYFCASRDQGAGPEAFFGQGTRLTVV.

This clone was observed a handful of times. The CDR3 spells CSVEALKDGYTF. CDR3 DNA sequence: TGCAGCGTTGAAGCGCTAAAGGATGGCTACACCTTC. The genes are TRBV29-1 and TRBJ1-2; D gene uncertain. The V end lost 1 base, the J end lost 6 bases, and 9 bases lay between the germline ends. This CDR3 has 12 residues. Germline assignment: CDR1 SQVTM and CDR2 ANQGSEA.

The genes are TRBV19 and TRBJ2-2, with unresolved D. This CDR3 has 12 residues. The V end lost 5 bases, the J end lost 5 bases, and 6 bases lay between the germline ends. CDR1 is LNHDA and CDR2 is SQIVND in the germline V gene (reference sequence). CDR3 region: CASSFQTGELFF. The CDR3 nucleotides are TGTGCCAGTAGTTTCCAAACCGGGGAGCTGTTTTTT.

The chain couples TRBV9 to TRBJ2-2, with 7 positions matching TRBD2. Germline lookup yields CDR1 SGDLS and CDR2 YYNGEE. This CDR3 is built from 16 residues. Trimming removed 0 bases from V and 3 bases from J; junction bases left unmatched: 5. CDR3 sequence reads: CASSVVEGGHTGELFF. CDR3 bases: TGTGCCAGCAGCGTAGTTGAGGGAGGGCACACCGGGGAGCTGTTTTTT.

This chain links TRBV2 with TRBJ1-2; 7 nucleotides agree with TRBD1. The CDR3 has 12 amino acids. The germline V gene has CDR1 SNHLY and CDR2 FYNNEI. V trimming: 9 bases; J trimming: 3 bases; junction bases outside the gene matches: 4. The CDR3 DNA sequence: TGTGCCAGTGAAGACAGGGACTATGGCTACACCTTC. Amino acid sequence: CASEDRDYGYTF.

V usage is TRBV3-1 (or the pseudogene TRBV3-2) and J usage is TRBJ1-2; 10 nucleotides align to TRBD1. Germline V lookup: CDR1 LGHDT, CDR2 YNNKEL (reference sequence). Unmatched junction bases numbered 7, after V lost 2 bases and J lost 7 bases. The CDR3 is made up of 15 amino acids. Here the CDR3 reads CASSQPDRGNPGYTF. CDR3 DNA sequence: TGTGCCAGCAGCCAACCGGACAGGGGGAACCCTGGCTACACCTTC.

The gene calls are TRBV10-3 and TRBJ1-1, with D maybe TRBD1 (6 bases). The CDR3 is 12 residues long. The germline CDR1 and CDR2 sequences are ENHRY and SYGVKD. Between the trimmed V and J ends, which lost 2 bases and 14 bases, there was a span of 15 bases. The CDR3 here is CAISEPGQRLFF. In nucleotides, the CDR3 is TGTGCCATCAGTGAGCCAGGACAGCGGCTCTTCTTT.

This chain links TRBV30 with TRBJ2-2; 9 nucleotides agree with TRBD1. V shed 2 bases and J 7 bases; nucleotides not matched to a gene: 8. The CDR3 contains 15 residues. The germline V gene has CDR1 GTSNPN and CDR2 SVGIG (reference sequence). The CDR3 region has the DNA TGTGCCTGGAGTCCATTGGGACAGGGAGACGGGGAGCTGTTTTTT. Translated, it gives CAWSPLGQGDGELFF.

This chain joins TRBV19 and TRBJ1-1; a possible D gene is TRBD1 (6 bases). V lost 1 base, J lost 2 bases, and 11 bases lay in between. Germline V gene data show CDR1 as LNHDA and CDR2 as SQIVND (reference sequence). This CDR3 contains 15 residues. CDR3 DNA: TGTGCCAGTAGTATAGTTCGGGGGCTTAACACTGAAGCTTTCTTT. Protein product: CASSIVRGLNTEAFF.

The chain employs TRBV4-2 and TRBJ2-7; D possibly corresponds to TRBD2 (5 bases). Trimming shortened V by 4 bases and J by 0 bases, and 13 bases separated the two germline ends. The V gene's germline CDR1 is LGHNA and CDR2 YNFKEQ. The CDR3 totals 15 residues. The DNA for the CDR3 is TGTGCCAGCAGCCGGAAGCGGCTTAGCTCCTACGAGCAGTACGTC. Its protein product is CASSRKRLSSYEQYV.